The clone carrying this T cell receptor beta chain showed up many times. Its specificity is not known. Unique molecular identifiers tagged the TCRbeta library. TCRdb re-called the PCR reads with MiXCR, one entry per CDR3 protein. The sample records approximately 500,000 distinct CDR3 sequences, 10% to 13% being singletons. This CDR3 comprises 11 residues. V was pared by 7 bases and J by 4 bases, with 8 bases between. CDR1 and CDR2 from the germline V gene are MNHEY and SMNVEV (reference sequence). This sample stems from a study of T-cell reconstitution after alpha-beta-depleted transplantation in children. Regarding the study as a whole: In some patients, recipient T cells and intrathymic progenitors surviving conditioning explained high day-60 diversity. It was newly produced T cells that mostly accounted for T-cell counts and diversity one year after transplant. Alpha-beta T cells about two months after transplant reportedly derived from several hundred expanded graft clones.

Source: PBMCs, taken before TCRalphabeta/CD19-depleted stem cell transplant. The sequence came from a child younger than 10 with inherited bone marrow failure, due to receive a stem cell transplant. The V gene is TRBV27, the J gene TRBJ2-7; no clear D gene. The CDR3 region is CASKSGYEQYF. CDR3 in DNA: TGTGCCAGCAAAAGTGGATACGAGCAGTACTTC.